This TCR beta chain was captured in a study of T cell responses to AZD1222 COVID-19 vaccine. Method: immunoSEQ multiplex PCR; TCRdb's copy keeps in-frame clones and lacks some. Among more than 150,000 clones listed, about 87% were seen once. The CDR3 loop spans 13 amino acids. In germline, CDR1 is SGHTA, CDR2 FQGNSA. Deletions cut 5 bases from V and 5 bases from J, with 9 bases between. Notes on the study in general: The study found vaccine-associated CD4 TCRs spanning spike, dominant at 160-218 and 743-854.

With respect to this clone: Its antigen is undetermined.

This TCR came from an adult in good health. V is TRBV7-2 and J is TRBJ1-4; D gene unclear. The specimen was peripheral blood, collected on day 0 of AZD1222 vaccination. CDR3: CASSLGLNEKLFF. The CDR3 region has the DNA TGTGCCAGCAGCCTAGGGCTGAATGAAAAACTGTTTTTT.